These T cell receptor beta chains were read from a single sample in a study of metastatic and nonmetastatic thyroid tumors. From the PCR reads, TCRdb re-called clones with MiXCR. In the table there are 20,000 to 25,000 clones, around 20% of which are singletons. Sample: blood. These receptors originate from a male donor with papillary thyroid cancer or a benign thyroid nodule (not recorded which). Some clones in this sample may be carry-over from other donors' samples. Each CDR3 is given with its conserved first and last residue. D genes are given only for firm matches. Only part of the rows carry a size: once, few, many, or a class if the clone is expanded.

v_call: TRBV7-9
d_call: -
clone_size: many
j_call: TRBJ2-1
cdr3_nt: TGTGCCAGCAGGTCTAGCGTAAGCTCCTACAATGAGCAGTTCTTC
cdr3_aa: CASRSSVSSYNEQFF

v_call: TRBV2
d_call: -
clone_size: medium-sized
j_call: TRBJ2-7
cdr3_nt: TGTGCCAGCAGTGGGCAGGCCTACGAGCAGTACTTC
cdr3_aa: CASSGQAYEQYF

v_call: TRBV28
d_call: -
clone_size: -
j_call: TRBJ1-2
cdr3_nt: TGTGCCAGCATTCCACCTGGCGGGCCTAACTATGGCTACACCTTC
cdr3_aa: CASIPPGGPNYGYTF

v_call: TRBV9
d_call: -
clone_size: -
j_call: TRBJ1-3
cdr3_nt: TGTGCCAGCAGCGAGGGGACAAGCTCTGGAAACACCATATATTTT
cdr3_aa: CASSEGTSSGNTIYF

v_call: TRBV15
d_call: -
clone_size: -
j_call: TRBJ2-2
cdr3_nt: TGTGCCACCAGCAGTTTATGGGCCAGCACCGGGGAGCTGTTTTTT
cdr3_aa: CATSSLWASTGELFF

v_call: TRBV7-8
d_call: -
clone_size: -
j_call: TRBJ1-2
cdr3_nt: TGTGCCAGCAGCTTAGGTTTCTATAACTATGGCTACACCTTC
cdr3_aa: CASSLGFYNYGYTF

v_call: TRBV30
d_call: -
clone_size: many
j_call: TRBJ2-5
cdr3_nt: TGTGCCTGGAGTGGGGGACAAAGAATTGTAAAAGAGACCCAGTACTTC
cdr3_aa: CAWSGGQRIVKETQYF

v_call: TRBV6-2/TRBV6-3
d_call: -
clone_size: few
j_call: TRBJ1-2
cdr3_nt: TGTGCCAGCAGTTACTCTGGGGAAGCTAGCTATGGCTACACCTTC
cdr3_aa: CASSYSGEASYGYTF

v_call: TRBV4-2
d_call: TRBD2
clone_size: many
j_call: TRBJ2-5
cdr3_nt: TGTGCCAGCAGCCGAAGGACTAGCGGCCAAGAGACCCAGTACTTC
cdr3_aa: CASSRRTSGQETQYF

v_call: TRBV28
d_call: TRBD2
clone_size: -
j_call: TRBJ2-1
cdr3_nt: TGTGCCAGCGGTACCCTCTGGGGGAATAGCGGGAGTTACAATGAGCAGTTCTTC
cdr3_aa: CASGTLWGNSGSYNEQFF

v_call: TRBV9
d_call: TRBD1
clone_size: many
j_call: TRBJ2-7
cdr3_nt: TGTGCCAGCAGCGTAGATTCCGGGACAGGGGACGAGCAGTACTTC
cdr3_aa: CASSVDSGTGDEQYF

v_call: TRBV28
d_call: TRBD1
clone_size: medium-sized
j_call: TRBJ2-3
cdr3_nt: TGTGCCAGCAGCACTCCCGGGACAGGGACCGCGGATACGCAGTATTTT
cdr3_aa: CASSTPGTGTADTQYF

v_call: TRBV11-3
d_call: -
clone_size: many
j_call: TRBJ2-2
cdr3_nt: TGTGCCAGCAGCTTCGACACCGGGGAGCTGTTTTTT
cdr3_aa: CASSFDTGELFF

v_call: TRBV20-1
d_call: -
clone_size: -
j_call: TRBJ2-5
cdr3_nt: TGCAGTGCTAGAAGGTTCGTGGGAGTGGGGGAGACCCAGTACTTC
cdr3_aa: CSARRFVGVGETQYF

v_call: TRBV15
d_call: -
clone_size: once
j_call: TRBJ2-6
cdr3_nt: TGTGCCACCAGCCGACGGGACATGGCCCGCTCTAGGGCCAACGTCCTGACTTTC
cdr3_aa: CATSRRDMARSRANVLTF

v_call: TRBV30
d_call: -
clone_size: few
j_call: TRBJ1-3
cdr3_nt: TGTGCCTGGAGCACAGGGTGGGGAAACACCATATATTTT
cdr3_aa: CAWSTGWGNTIYF

v_call: TRBV15
d_call: TRBD1
clone_size: many
j_call: TRBJ1-1
cdr3_nt: TGTGCCACCAGCAGGGGAGGGACAGGGACCACTGAAGCTTTCTTT
cdr3_aa: CATSRGGTGTTEAFF

v_call: TRBV20-1
d_call: TRBD2
clone_size: -
j_call: TRBJ2-5
cdr3_nt: TGCAGTGCTTCCGGGACTAGCGGGAGGGTTATTCAAGAGACCCAGTACTTC
cdr3_aa: CSASGTSGRVIQETQYF

v_call: TRBV6-4
d_call: TRBD2
clone_size: few
j_call: TRBJ2-1
cdr3_nt: TGTGCCAGCAGTGTAACTAGCGGGAATGAGCAGTTCTTC
cdr3_aa: CASSVTSGNEQFF

v_call: TRBV5-1
d_call: -
clone_size: -
j_call: TRBJ2-7
cdr3_nt: TGCGCCAGCAGCTTGGTTGGGGACCAACAGTACTTC
cdr3_aa: CASSLVGDQQYF

v_call: TRBV7-2
d_call: -
clone_size: many
j_call: TRBJ2-1
cdr3_nt: TGTGCCAGCAGCCTACTATTGGATGAGCAGTTCTTC
cdr3_aa: CASSLLLDEQFF

v_call: TRBV6-2/TRBV6-3
d_call: -
clone_size: few
j_call: TRBJ2-7
cdr3_nt: TGTGCCAGCAGCCAGACCGGGACGGAGGCCTACGAGCAGTACTTC
cdr3_aa: CASSQTGTEAYEQYF

v_call: TRBV10-3
d_call: TRBD2
clone_size: many
j_call: TRBJ2-3
cdr3_nt: TGTGCCATCAGTGAGTCGGTTCAGCGCGGGAGAGAAGCAGATACGCAGTATTTT
cdr3_aa: CAISESVQRGREADTQYF

v_call: TRBV6-1
d_call: TRBD2
clone_size: few
j_call: TRBJ2-1
cdr3_nt: TGTGCCAGCAGTCCCTGGAGCGGGACTAGCGTTGAGCAGTTCTTC
cdr3_aa: CASSPWSGTSVEQFF

v_call: TRBV12-5
d_call: -
clone_size: many
j_call: TRBJ1-4
cdr3_nt: TGTGCTAGTGGTTTGCCTCCGAAGGTGACTAATGAAAAACTGTTTTTT
cdr3_aa: CASGLPPKVTNEKLFF

v_call: TRBV24-1
d_call: -
clone_size: many
j_call: TRBJ2-4
cdr3_nt: TGTGCCACCAGTGACGCGGACAGCACCAAAACCATTCAGTACTTC
cdr3_aa: CATSDADSTKTIQYF

v_call: TRBV9
d_call: TRBD1
clone_size: many
j_call: TRBJ1-1
cdr3_nt: TGTGCCAGCAGCTCACAGGGGGAATTGAACACTGAAGCTTTCTTT
cdr3_aa: CASSSQGELNTEAFF

v_call: TRBV24-1
d_call: -
clone_size: few
j_call: TRBJ1-2
cdr3_nt: TGTGCCACCGATGCGGCCCCTACCTCCTTAAGGTATGGCTACACCTTC
cdr3_aa: CATDAAPTSLRYGYTF

v_call: TRBV6-1
d_call: -
clone_size: medium-sized
j_call: TRBJ2-7
cdr3_nt: TGTGCCAGCAGCCGCGAGTCTTTTTCCTACGAGCAGTACTTC
cdr3_aa: CASSRESFSYEQYF

v_call: TRBV9
d_call: -
clone_size: -
j_call: TRBJ2-1
cdr3_nt: TGTGCCAGCAGCGTTTGGCTCCATGAGCAGTTCTTC
cdr3_aa: CASSVWLHEQFF

v_call: TRBV19
d_call: -
clone_size: many
j_call: TRBJ2-7
cdr3_nt: TGTGCCAGTAGTGGCGACCGGGACACAGCTAACGAGCAGTACTTC
cdr3_aa: CASSGDRDTANEQYF

v_call: TRBV5-5
d_call: -
clone_size: many
j_call: TRBJ1-2
cdr3_nt: TGTGCCAGCAGCATCGGGGATGGGTATGGCTACACCTTC
cdr3_aa: CASSIGDGYGYTF

v_call: TRBV10-1
d_call: -
clone_size: many
j_call: TRBJ2-5
cdr3_nt: TGCGCCAGCAGTGAGCCGGCGGGCCAAGAGACCCAGTACTTC
cdr3_aa: CASSEPAGQETQYF

v_call: TRBV20-1
d_call: TRBD2
clone_size: many
j_call: TRBJ2-7
cdr3_nt: TGCAGTGCTAGACCCCGGGACTACCCCTACGAGCAGTACTTC
cdr3_aa: CSARPRDYPYEQYF

v_call: TRBV19
d_call: -
clone_size: many
j_call: TRBJ2-5
cdr3_nt: TGTGCCAGTAGTTTGGGGCAAGAGACCCAGTACTTC
cdr3_aa: CASSLGQETQYF

v_call: TRBV7-3
d_call: -
clone_size: many
j_call: TRBJ2-4
cdr3_nt: TGTGCCAGCAGCTTTTTTACTGTGATTGGGGAGAGATCGACCAAAAACATTCAGTACTTC
cdr3_aa: CASSFFTVIGERSTKNIQYF

v_call: TRBV27
d_call: TRBD2
clone_size: -
j_call: TRBJ2-7
cdr3_nt: TGTGCCAGCAGTTCAGGAGCGGGGGAAACTCCCTACGAGCAGTACTTC
cdr3_aa: CASSSGAGETPYEQYF